The clone carrying this T cell receptor beta chain was picked up many times. Thyroid surgery was preceded by no treatment in any patient. This sample stems from a study of metastatic and nonmetastatic thyroid tumors. On the study more broadly: Both malignant and benign thyroid patients supplied peripheral blood and tumor or nodule tissue samples, across which the repertoires of these patients were then compared.

As processed by the authors: The authors used CDR3 differences across clinicopathological groups to build a distant-metastasis classifier for papillary thyroid cancer. TCRdb re-clonotyped the PCR reads through MiXCR. TCRdb assigned the V and J calls; the authors' analysis was not used. The sample records about 59,000 clones, roughly 15% being singletons. V was trimmed by 5 bases and J by 8 bases, leaving 13 bases between them. Per the germline V gene, CDR1 is LNHDA and CDR2 is SQIVND (reference sequence). This CDR3 contains 13 residues. Source material: blood. The chain combines TRBV19 with TRBJ2-4; D not resolved. This clonotype was obtained from a male donor with papillary thyroid cancer or a benign thyroid nodule (not recorded which). Some clones in this sample may be carry-over from other donors' samples. The CDR3 protein is CASSRNRLDIQYF. The CDR3 DNA sequence: TGTGCCAGTAGTCGAAACCGGTTAGACATTCAGTACTTC.